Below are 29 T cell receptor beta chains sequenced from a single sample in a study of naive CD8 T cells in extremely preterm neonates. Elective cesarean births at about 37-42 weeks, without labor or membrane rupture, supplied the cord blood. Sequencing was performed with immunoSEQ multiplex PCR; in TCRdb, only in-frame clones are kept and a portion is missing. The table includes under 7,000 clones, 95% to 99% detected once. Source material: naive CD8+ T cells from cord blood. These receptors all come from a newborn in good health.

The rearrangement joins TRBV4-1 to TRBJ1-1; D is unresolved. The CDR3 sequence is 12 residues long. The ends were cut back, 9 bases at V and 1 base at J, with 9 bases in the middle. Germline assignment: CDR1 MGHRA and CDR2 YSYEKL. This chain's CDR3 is CASRGPNTEAFF. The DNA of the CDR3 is TGCGCCAGTCGGGGTCCGAACACTGAAGCTTTCTTT.

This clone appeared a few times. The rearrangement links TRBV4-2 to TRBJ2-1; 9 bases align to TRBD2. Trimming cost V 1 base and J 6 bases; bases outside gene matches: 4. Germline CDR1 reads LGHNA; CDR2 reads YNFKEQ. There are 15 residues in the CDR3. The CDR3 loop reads CASSQGSGRLNEQFF. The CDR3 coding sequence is TGTGCCAGCAGCCAAGGGAGCGGGAGGCTCAATGAGCAGTTCTTC.

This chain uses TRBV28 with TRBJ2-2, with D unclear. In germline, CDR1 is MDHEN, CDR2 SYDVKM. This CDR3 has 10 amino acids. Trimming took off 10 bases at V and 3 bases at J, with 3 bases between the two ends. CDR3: CATDTGELFF. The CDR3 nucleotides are TGTGCCACGGACACCGGGGAGCTGTTTTTT.

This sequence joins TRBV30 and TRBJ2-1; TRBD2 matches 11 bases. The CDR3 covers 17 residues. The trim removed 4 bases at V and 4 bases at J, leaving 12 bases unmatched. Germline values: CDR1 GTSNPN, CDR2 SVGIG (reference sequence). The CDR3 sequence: CAWTIAGGLLGYNEQFF. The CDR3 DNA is TGTGCCTGGACCATAGCGGGGGGGTTGTTAGGGTACAATGAGCAGTTCTTC.

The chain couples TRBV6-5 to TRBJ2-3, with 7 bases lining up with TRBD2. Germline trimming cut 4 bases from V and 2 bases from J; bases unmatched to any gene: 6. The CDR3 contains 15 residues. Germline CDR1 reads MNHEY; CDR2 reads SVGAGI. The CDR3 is CASSFRLADTDTQYF. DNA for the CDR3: TGTGCCAGCAGTTTTCGACTAGCTGACACAGATACGCAGTATTTT.

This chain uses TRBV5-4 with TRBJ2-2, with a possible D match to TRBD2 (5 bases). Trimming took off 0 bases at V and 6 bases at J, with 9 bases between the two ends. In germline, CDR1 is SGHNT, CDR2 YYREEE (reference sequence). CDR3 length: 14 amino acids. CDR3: CASSLERSPGELFF. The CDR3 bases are TGTGCCAGCAGCTTGGAGCGGAGCCCCGGGGAGCTGTTTTTT. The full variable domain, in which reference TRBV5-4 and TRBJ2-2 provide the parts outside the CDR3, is ETGVTQSPTHLIKTRGQQVTLRCSSQSGHNTVSWYQQALGQGPQFIFQYYREEENGRGNFPPRFSGLQFPNYSSELNVNALELDDSALYLCASSLERSPGELFFGEGSRLTVL.

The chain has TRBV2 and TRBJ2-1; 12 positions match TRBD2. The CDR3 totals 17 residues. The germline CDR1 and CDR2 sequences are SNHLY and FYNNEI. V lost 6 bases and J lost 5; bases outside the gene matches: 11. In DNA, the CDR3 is TGTGCCAGCAGGGGGACTAGCGGGCACAGGGAGGACAATGAGCAGTTCTTC. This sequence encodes CASRGTSGHREDNEQFF.

The CDR3 region is CASSFGLAGGAYEQYF. Here the CDR3 DNA reads TGTGCCAGCAGCTTCGGACTAGCGGGGGGCGCCTACGAGCAGTACTTC. The chain is built from TRBV27 and TRBJ2-7; 14 positions match TRBD2. Germline V gives CDR1 MNHEY, CDR2 SMNVEV (reference sequence). The CDR3 runs 16 residues. The V gene end was trimmed by 6 bases and the J gene end by 2 bases; junction bases not matched to a gene: 6.

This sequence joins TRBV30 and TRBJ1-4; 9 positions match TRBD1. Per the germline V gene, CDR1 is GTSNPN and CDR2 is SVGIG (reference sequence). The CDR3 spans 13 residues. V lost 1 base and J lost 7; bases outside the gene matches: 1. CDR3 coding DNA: TGTGCCTGGAGTGGGACAGGGGTTGAAAAACTGTTTTTT. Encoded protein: CAWSGTGVEKLFF.

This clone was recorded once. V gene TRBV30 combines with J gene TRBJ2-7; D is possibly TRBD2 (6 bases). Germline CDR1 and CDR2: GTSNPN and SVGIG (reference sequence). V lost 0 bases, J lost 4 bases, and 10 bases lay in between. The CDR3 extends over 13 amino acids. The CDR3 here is CAWSVVGLYEQYF. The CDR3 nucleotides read TGTGCCTGGAGTGTAGTCGGACTATACGAGCAGTACTTC.

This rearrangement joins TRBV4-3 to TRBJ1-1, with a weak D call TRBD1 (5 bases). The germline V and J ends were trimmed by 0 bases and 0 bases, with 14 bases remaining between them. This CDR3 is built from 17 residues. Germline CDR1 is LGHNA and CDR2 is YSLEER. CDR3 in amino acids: CASSQDPGTTLNTEAFF. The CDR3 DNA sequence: TGCGCCAGCAGCCAAGACCCCGGGACTACCTTGAACACTGAAGCTTTCTTT.

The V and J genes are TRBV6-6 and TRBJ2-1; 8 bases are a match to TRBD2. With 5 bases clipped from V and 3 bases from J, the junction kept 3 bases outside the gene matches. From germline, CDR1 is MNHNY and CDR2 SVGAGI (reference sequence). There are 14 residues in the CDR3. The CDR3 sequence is CASSASGGYNEQFF. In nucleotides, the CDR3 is TGTGCCAGCAGTGCAAGCGGGGGCTACAATGAGCAGTTCTTC.

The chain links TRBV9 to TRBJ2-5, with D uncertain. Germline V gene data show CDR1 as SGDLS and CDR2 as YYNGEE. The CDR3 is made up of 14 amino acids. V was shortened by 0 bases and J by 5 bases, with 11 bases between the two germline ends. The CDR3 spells CASSVAPARETQYF. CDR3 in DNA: TGTGCCAGCAGCGTAGCCCCCGCGAGGGAGACCCAGTACTTC.

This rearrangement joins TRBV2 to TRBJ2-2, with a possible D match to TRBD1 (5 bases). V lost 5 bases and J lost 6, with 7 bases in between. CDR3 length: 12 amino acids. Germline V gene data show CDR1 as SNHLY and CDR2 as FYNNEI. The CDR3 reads CASSPTAGELFF. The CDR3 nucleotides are TGTGCCAGCAGTCCGACAGCCGGGGAGCTGTTTTTT.

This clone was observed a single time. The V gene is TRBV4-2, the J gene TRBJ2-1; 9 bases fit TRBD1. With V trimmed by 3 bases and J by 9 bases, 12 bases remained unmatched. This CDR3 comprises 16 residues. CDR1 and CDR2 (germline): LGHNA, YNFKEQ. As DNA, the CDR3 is TGTGCCAGCAGCCAGGAGCAGACAGGGGGAGCAATTGAGCAGTTCTTC. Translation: CASSQEQTGGAIEQFF.

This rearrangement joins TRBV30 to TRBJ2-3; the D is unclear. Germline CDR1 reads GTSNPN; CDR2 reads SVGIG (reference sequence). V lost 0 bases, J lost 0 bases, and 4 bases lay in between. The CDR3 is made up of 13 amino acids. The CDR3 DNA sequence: TGTGCCTGGAGTGTCGTTAGCACAGATACGCAGTATTTT. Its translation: CAWSVVSTDTQYF.

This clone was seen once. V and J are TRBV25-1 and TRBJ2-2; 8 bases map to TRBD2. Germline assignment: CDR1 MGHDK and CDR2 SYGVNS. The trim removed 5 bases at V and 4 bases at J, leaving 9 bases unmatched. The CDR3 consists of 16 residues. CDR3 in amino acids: CASSPGVAGPTGELFF. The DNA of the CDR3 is TGTGCCAGCAGTCCTGGGGTAGCGGGACCCACCGGGGAGCTGTTTTTT. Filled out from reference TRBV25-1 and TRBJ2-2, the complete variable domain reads EADIYQTPRYLVIGTGKKITLECSQTMGHDKMYWYQQDPGMELHLIHYSYGVNSTEKGDLSSESTVSRIRTEHFPLTLESARPSHTSQYLCASSPGVAGPTGELFFGEGSRLTVL.

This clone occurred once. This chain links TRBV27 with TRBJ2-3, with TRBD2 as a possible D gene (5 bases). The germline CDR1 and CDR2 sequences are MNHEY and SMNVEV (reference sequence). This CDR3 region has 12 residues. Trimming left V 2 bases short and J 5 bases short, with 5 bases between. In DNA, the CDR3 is TGTGCCAGCAGTTTAGCGGGAGATACGCAGTATTTT. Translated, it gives CASSLAGDTQYF.

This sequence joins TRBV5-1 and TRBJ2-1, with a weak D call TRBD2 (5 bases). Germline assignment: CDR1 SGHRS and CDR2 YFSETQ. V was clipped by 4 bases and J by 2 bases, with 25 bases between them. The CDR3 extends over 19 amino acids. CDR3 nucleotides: TGCGCCAGCAGCCCGCGTATTTTAGTGGTTCTAGCACCCTACAATGAGCAGTTCTTC. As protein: CASSPRILVVLAPYNEQFF.

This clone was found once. In DNA, the CDR3 is TGCGCCAGCAGCCAAGATCTGGGGGGGGCTAACTATGGCTACACCTTC. Its translation: CASSQDLGGANYGYTF. The rearrangement uses TRBV4-3 and TRBJ1-2; possible D gene TRBD1, 5 bases. Trimming pared 0 bases from V and 0 bases from J, leaving 11 bases between. This CDR3 contains 16 residues. The germline gives CDR1 LGHNA, CDR2 YSLEER.

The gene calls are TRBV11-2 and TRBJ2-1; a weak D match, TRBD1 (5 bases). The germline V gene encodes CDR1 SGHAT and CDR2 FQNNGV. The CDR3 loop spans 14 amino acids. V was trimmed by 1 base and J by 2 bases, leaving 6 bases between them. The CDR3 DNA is TGTGCCAGCAGCTTAGGGGGCGCCTACAATGAGCAGTTCTTC. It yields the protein CASSLGGAYNEQFF.

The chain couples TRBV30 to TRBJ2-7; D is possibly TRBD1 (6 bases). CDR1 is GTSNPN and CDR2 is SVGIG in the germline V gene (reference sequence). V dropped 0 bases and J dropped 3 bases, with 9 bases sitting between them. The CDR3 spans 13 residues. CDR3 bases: TGTGCCTGGAGTGTAGGGACAAACTACGAGCAGTACTTC. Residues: CAWSVGTNYEQYF.

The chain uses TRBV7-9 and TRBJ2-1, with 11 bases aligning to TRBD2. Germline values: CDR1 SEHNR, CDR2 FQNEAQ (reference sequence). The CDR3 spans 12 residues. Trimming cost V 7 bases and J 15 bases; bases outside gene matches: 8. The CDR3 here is CASTSTSGSPFF. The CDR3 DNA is TGTGCCAGCACCTCCACTAGCGGGAGCCCGTTCTTC.

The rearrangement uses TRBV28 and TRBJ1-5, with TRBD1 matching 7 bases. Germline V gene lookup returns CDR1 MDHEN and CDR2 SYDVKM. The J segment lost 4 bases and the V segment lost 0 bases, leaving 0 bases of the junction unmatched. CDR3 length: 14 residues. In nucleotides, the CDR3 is TGTGCCAGCAGTTTATGGGACAGGAATCAGCCCCAGCATTTT. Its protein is CASSLWDRNQPQHF.

CDR3 sequence (DNA): TGTGCCAGCAGCTCCGACACCGGGGAGCTGTTTTTT. Protein: CASSSDTGELFF. The chain carries TRBV5-4 and TRBJ2-2; D is unclear. The V gene's germline CDR1 is SGHNT and CDR2 YYREEE (reference sequence). V was cut by 3 bases and J by 3 bases, with 3 bases left in between. This CDR3 region has 12 residues.

The CDR3 protein is CASSLGTPYNEQFF. CDR3 DNA sequence: TGTGCCAGCAGCTTAGGGACACCTTACAATGAGCAGTTCTTC. This chain links TRBV11-2 with TRBJ2-1; tentative D call: TRBD1 (5 bases). V shed 1 base and J shed 4 bases, with 8 bases lying between them. The germline CDR1 and CDR2 sequences are SGHAT and FQNNGV. This CDR3 spans 14 amino acids.

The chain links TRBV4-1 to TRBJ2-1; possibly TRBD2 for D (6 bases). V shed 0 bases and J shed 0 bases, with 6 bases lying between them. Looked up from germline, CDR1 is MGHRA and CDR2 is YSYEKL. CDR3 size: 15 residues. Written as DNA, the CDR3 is TGCGCCAGCAGCCAAGACGGGAGCTCCTACAATGAGCAGTTCTTC. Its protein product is CASSQDGSSYNEQFF.

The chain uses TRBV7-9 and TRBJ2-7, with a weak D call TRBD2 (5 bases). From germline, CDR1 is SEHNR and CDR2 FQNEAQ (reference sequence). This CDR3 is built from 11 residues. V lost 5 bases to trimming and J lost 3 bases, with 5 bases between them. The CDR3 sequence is CASSTSYEQYF. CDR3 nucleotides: TGTGCCAGCAGCACTAGCTACGAGCAGTACTTC.

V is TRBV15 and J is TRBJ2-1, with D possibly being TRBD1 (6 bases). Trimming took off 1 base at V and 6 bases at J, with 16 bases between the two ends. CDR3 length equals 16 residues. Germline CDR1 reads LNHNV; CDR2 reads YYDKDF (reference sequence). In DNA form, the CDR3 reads TGTGCCACCAGCAGAGTAGGGGGAGAAATCAGCAATGAGCAGTTCTTC. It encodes CATSRVGGEISNEQFF.